The present entry profiles one T cell receptor (beta chain) with its context. Its antigen is currently unknown. The CDR3 totals 12 residues. The germline V gene has CDR1 LNHDA and CDR2 SQIVND (reference sequence). V gave up 5 bases and J gave up 8 bases, with 10 bases separating them. The method was immunoSEQ multiplex PCR; TCRdb's version includes in-frame clones alone and lacks a portion of them. The data hold some 1 million clones, with under 80% observed a single time. This sample stems from a study of shared clonotypes between healthy human individuals. Study results and caveats: Clonotype sharing across a few donors was observed for about 5.5% of naive CD4 clonotypes.

The chain links TRBV19 to TRBJ2-1; possibly TRBD1 for D (6 bases). Sequencing used memory CD4+ T cells sorted from blood. The subset here: CD45RA-negative fraction. The receptor comes from a man aged 18-30 years in good health. In nucleotides, the CDR3 is TGTGCCAGTAGTGACGACAGGTATGAGCAGTTCTTC. It encodes CASSDDRYEQFF.